This T cell receptor beta chain was sequenced during a study of T cells in localized non-small cell lung cancer. The table came from immunoSEQ multiplex PCR; TCRdb's copy has only in-frame clones and leaves some out. The sample holds roughly 40,000 clones, approximately 88% seen once. There are 15 residues in the CDR3. Germline values: CDR1 MNHNS, CDR2 SASEGT. Trimming at V came to 8 bases and at J to 8 bases, leaving 7 bases not matched to a gene. The clonotype was recovered from a woman aged 35 to 75 with stage I lung adenocarcinoma. The rearrangement uses TRBV6-1 and TRBJ2-2, with 14 bases lining up with TRBD2. Here the sequenced sample was peripheral blood, taken before any cancer treatment. The CDR3 DNA sequence: TGTGCCAGCCCGACTAGCGGGAGGGAAGGGGGGGAGCTGTTTTTT. This codes for CASPTSGREGGELFF.